Listed here are 15 T cell receptor beta chains from one sample, sequenced in a study of cytomegalovirus exposure and HLA in healthy donors (dated by TCRdb to about 2017). Receptor amplification or capture employed the immunoSEQ multiplex PCR assay. For the multiplex PCR, a mixture combining 60 forward primers for TCR Vbeta segments and 13 reverse primers for TCR Jbeta segments was used. Here the immuneACCESS table is served through TCRdb, limited to in-frame sequences with V and J called. Missing clones are a known gap in these copies; in checked studies unresolved V genes cover under half, and the rest lacks a known reason. The sample contains some 190,000 clones, 70% to 90% of them found a single time. In total, the top ten clones hold approximately 2.3% of the sample. Material for sequencing was PBMCs. These TCRs come from a male donor in good health and CMV-seronegative.

V gene TRBV7-9 combines with J gene TRBJ1-1; TRBD1 matches at 8 bases. The V gene end was trimmed by 6 bases and the J gene end by 3 bases; junction bases not matched to a gene: 12. The CDR3 loop spans 16 amino acids. Germline values: CDR1 SEHNR, CDR2 FQNEAQ (reference sequence). CDR3 region: CASRGTGLLGDTEAFF. The CDR3 DNA reads as TGTGCCAGCAGGGGGACAGGCCTCCTTGGGGACACTGAAGCTTTCTTT. Based on the CDR3 plus reference TRBV7-9 and TRBJ1-1, the full variable domain is DTGVSQNPRHKITKRGQNVTFRCDPISEHNRLYWYRQTLGQGPEFLTYFQNEAQLEKSRLLSDRFSAERPKGSFSTLEIQRTEQGDSAMYLCASRGTGLLGDTEAFFGQGTRLTVV.

The chain links TRBV28 to TRBJ1-3; D gene ambiguous. The germline V gene encodes CDR1 MDHEN and CDR2 SYDVKM. The CDR3 sequence is 12 residues long. V was shortened by 9 bases and J by 0 bases, with 6 bases between the two germline ends. In DNA, the CDR3 is TGTGCCAGTCATAGCTCTGGAAACACCATATATTTT. Its translation: CASHSSGNTIYF.

The V call is TRBV7-8, the J call TRBJ2-6, with 8 bases identical to TRBD2. The J segment lost 0 bases and the V segment lost 1 base, leaving 11 bases of the junction unmatched. The CDR3 is 20 residues long. Germline V lookup: CDR1 SGHVS, CDR2 FQNEAQ. The CDR3 sequence is CASSLGIAGGVSSGANVLTF. The CDR3 coding sequence is TGTGCCAGCAGCTTAGGCATTGCGGGGGGCGTGAGCTCTGGGGCCAACGTCCTGACTTTC.

J is TRBJ2-5 and V is TRBV4-2; 16 bases are a match to TRBD2. Germline V CDR1 and CDR2: LGHNA, YNFKEQ. The CDR3 is made up of 17 amino acids. V dropped 3 bases and J dropped 3; count of bases not matched to a gene: 4. CDR3 sequence reads: CASSQGTSGREKETQYF. CDR3 nucleotide sequence: TGTGCCAGCAGCCAGGGGACTAGCGGGAGGGAGAAAGAGACCCAGTACTTC.

The genes are TRBV5-6 and TRBJ1-2; D call uncertain. The CDR3 has 11 residues. The ends were cut back, 4 bases at V and 7 bases at J, with 8 bases in the middle. The germline V gene encodes CDR1 SGHDT and CDR2 YYEEEE. CDR3 sequence: CASSLQAGYTF. The CDR3, as DNA: TGTGCCAGCAGCCTCCAGGCTGGCTACACCTTC.

The chain links TRBV28 to TRBJ2-7; 9 bases align to TRBD2. In germline, CDR1 is MDHEN, CDR2 SYDVKM. The V gene end was trimmed by 6 bases and the J gene end by 9 bases; junction bases not matched to a gene: 15. The CDR3 is made up of 15 amino acids. The CDR3 here is CASSPGLAGSGGQYF. The CDR3 bases are TGTGCCAGCAGCCCCGGGCTAGCGGGATCCGGCGGGCAGTACTTC.

The CDR3, as DNA: TGTGCCAGCAGTTTGTCAGATCCTTCCTACGAGCAGTACTTC. This encodes CASSLSDPSYEQYF. J is TRBJ2-7 and V is TRBV27; no clear D gene. Trimming stripped 3 bases from V and 1 base from J, with 10 bases between. From germline, CDR1 is MNHEY and CDR2 SMNVEV (reference sequence). The CDR3 spans 14 residues.

The rearrangement uses TRBV11-1 and TRBJ2-2; the D gene is possibly TRBD1 (5 bases). Trimming removed 1 base at V and 6 bases at J, with 6 bases between. Germline values: CDR1 SGHAT, CDR2 FQDESV (reference sequence). This CDR3 has 13 amino acids. CDR3 coding DNA: TGTGCCAGCAGCTTAGAAGGGGCCGGGGAGCTGTTTTTT. This encodes CASSLEGAGELFF.

The chain recombines TRBV5-1 with TRBJ2-5; 9 bases are shared with TRBD1. CDR3 length equals 22 residues. Germline loops: CDR1 SGHRS, CDR2 YFSETQ. Unmatched junction bases numbered 28, after V lost 2 bases and J lost 5 bases. CDR3 coding DNA: TGCGCCAGCAGCTTCCACCCTCCCGGGACAGGGTTGCGGGCTGGGATTTTTGAGACCCAGTACTTC. As protein: CASSFHPPGTGLRAGIFETQYF. Drawing the rest from reference TRBV5-1 and TRBJ2-5, the complete variable domain is KAGVTQTPRYLIKTRGQQVTLSCSPISGHRSVSWYQQTPGQGLQFLFEYFSETQRNKGNFPGRFSGRQFSNSRSEMNVSTLELGDSALYLCASSFHPPGTGLRAGIFETQYFGPGTRLLVL.

CDR3 DNA sequence: TGTGCCAGCAGCCCCGGGCCCAGGGGGCCCCACTGTGGCTACACCTTC. It translates to CASSPGPRGPHCGYTF. The chain couples TRBV5-5 to TRBJ1-2; 8 nucleotides match TRBD1. CDR1 and CDR2 from the germline V gene are SGHKS and YYEKEE (reference sequence). The CDR3 runs to 16 residues. V shed 4 bases, J shed 7 bases, and the junction held 15 bases outside the gene matches.

The chain combines TRBV9 with TRBJ1-2, with D tentatively TRBD1 (5 bases). This CDR3 has 12 residues. With 3 bases removed from V and 3 bases from J, the gap between germline ends came to 6 bases. Germline values: CDR1 SGDLS, CDR2 YYNGEE. CDR3: CASSDRYYGYTF. The CDR3 bases are TGTGCCAGCAGCGACAGGTACTATGGCTACACCTTC.

The chain recombines TRBV10-3 with TRBJ2-1; 10 bases agree with TRBD1. The CDR3 spans 14 residues. Losses at the gene ends were 2 bases for V and 9 bases for J; bases not matched to a gene: 4. In germline, CDR1 is ENHRY, CDR2 SYGVKD. The CDR3 loop is CAISEPTGGGEQFF. CDR3 bases: TGTGCCATCAGTGAGCCGACAGGGGGCGGTGAGCAGTTCTTC.

This chain joins TRBV15 and TRBJ2-5; D ambiguous. The J call may be mistaken, given a closer DNA end match to TRBJ2-7. Per germline, CDR1 LNHNV and CDR2 YYDKDF (reference sequence). The CDR3 is 13 residues long. The CDR3 region has the DNA TGTGCCACCAGCAACCCGGATCGGGTCGAGCAGTACTTC. This encodes CATSNPDRVEQYF.

The chain employs TRBV6-5 and TRBJ2-5; the D gene is possibly TRBD1 (5 bases). Deletions cut 4 bases from V and 1 base from J, with 10 bases between. Per the germline V gene, CDR1 is MNHEY and CDR2 is SVGAGI. This CDR3 has 14 amino acids. The CDR3 is CASSFSGFQETQYF. The CDR3 bases are TGTGCCAGCAGTTTTTCAGGGTTCCAAGAGACCCAGTACTTC.

The genes are TRBV19 and TRBJ1-1, with D unresolved. This CDR3 has 15 amino acids. Germline loops: CDR1 LNHDA, CDR2 SQIVND (reference sequence). Trimming pared 0 bases from V and 4 bases from J, leaving 12 bases between. The CDR3 DNA reads TGTGCCAGTAGTATAGAAGCGGGGTTTGGCACTGAAGCTTTCTTT. This codes for CASSIEAGFGTEAFF. Together with reference TRBV19 and TRBJ1-1, the CDR3 gives the full variable domain: DGGITQSPKYLFRKEGQNVTLSCEQNLNHDAMYWYRQDPGQGLRLIYYSQIVNDFQKGDIAEGYSVSREKKESFPLTVTSAQKNPTAFYLCASSIEAGFGTEAFFGQGTRLTVV.